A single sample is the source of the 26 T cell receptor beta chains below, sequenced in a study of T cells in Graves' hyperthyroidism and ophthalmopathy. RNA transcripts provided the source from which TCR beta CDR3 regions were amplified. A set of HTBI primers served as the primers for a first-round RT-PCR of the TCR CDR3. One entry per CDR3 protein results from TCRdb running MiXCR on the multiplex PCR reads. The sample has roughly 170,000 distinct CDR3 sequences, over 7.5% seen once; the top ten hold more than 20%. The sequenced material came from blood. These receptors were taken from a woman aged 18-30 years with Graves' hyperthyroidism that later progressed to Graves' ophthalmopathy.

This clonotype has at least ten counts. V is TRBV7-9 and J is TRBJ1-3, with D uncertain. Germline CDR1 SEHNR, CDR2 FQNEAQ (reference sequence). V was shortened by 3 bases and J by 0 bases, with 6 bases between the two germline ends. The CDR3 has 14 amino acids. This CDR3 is CASSLMGSGNTIYF. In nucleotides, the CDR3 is TGTGCCAGCAGCTTGATGGGCTCTGGAAACACCATATATTTT.

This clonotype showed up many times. The CDR3 region has the DNA TGTGCCAGCAGCCTCGGTATGGGGACTAACTATGGCTACACCTTC. Its translation is CASSLGMGTNYGYTF. V is TRBV12-3 or TRBV12-4 and J is TRBJ1-2; D remains ambiguous. Trimming left V 6 bases short and J 0 bases short, with 14 bases between. This CDR3 region has 15 residues.

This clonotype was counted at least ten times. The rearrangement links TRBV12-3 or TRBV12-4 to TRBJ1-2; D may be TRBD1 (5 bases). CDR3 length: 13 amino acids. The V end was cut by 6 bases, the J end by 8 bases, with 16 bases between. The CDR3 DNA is TGTGCCAGCAGGGGGCAAGATGTTTCAGGCTACACCTTC. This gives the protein CASRGQDVSGYTF.

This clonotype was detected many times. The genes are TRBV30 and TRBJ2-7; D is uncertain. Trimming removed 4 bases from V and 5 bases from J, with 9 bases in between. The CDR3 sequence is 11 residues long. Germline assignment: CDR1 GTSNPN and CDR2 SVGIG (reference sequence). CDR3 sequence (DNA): TGTGCCTGGATACTATATGACGAGCAGTACTTC. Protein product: CAWILYDEQYF.

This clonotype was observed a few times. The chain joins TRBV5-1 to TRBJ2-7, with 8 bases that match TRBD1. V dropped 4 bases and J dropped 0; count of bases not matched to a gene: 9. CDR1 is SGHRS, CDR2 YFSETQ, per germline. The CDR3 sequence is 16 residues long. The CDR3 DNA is TGCGCCAGCAGCCCAATAGGGACAGGCAGCTCCTACGAGCAGTACTTC. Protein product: CASSPIGTGSSYEQYF.

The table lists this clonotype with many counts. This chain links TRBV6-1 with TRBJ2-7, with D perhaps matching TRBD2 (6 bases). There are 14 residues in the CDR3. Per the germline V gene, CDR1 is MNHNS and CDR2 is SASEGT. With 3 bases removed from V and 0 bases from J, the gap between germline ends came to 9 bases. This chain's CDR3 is CASSDPGLSYEQYF. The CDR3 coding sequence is TGTGCCAGCAGTGATCCGGGACTCTCCTACGAGCAGTACTTC.

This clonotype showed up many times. In nucleotides, the CDR3 is TGTGCCAGCAGCTTGACCGGGATCAATCAGCCCCAGCATTTT. Protein sequence: CASSLTGINQPQHF. The chain has TRBV5-5 and TRBJ1-5; no clear D. Germline CDR1 and CDR2: SGHKS and YYEKEE (reference sequence). CDR3 length: 14 amino acids. The V and J ends lost 1 base and 3 bases respectively, with 8 bases between them.

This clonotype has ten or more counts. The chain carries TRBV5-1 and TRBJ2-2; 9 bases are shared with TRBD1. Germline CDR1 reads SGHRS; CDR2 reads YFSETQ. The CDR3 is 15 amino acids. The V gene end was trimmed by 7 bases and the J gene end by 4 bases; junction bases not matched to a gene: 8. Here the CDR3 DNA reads TGCGCCAGCCACTCCGGGACAGGGAGCACCGGGGAGCTGTTTTTT. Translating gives CASHSGTGSTGELFF.

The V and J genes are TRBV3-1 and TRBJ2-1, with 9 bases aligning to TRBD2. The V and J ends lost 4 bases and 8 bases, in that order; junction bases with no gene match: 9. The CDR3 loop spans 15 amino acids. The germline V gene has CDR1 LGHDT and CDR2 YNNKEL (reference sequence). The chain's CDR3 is CASSLREGRGDEQFF. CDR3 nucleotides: TGTGCCAGCAGCCTGCGGGAGGGCCGAGGGGATGAGCAGTTCTTC.

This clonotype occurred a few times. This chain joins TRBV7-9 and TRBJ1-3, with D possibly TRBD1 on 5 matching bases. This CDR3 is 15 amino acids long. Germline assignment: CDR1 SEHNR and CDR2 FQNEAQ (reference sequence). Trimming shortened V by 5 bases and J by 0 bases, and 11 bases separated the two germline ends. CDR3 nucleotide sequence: TGTGCCAGCAGCAAACCGGGACTCTCTGGAAACACCATATATTTT. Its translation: CASSKPGLSGNTIYF. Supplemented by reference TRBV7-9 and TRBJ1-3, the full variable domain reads DTGVSQNPRHKITKRGQNVTFRCDPISEHNRLYWYRQTLGQGPEFLTYFQNEAQLEKSRLLSDRFSAERPKGSFSTLEIQRTEQGDSAMYLCASSKPGLSGNTIYFGEGSWLTVV.

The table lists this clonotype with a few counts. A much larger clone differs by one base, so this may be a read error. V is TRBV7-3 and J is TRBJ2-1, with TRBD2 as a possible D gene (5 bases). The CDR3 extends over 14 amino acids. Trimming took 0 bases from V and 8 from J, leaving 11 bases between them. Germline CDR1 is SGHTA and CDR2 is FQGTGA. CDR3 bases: TGTGCCAGCAGCTTAACCCGGGAACACGATGAGCAGTTCTTC. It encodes CASSLTREHDEQFF.

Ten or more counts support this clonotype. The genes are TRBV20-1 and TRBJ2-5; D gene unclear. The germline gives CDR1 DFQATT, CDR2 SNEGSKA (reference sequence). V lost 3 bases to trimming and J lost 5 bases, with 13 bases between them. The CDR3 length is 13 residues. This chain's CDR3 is CSARGAKGETQYF. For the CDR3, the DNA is TGCAGTGCTAGGGGCGCCAAAGGGGAGACCCAGTACTTC.

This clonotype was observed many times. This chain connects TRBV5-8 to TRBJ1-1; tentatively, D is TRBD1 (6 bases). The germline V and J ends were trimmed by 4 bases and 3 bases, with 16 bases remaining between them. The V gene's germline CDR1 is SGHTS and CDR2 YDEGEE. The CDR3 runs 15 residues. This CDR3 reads CASSITGKGDTEAFF. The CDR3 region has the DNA TGTGCCAGCAGCATTACAGGGAAAGGTGACACTGAAGCTTTCTTT.

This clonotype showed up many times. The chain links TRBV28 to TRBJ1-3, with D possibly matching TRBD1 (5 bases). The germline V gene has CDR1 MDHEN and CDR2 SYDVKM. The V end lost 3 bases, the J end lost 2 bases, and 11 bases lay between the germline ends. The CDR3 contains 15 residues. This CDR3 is CASSFGQGPGNTIYF. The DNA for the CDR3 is TGTGCCAGCAGTTTCGGGCAGGGCCCTGGAAACACCATATATTTT. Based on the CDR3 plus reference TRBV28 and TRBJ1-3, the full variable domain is DVKVTQSSRYLVKRTGEKVFLECVQDMDHENMFWYRQDPGLGLRLIYFSYDVKMKEKGDIPEGYSVSREKKERFSLILESASTNQTSMYLCASSFGQGPGNTIYFGEGSWLTVV.

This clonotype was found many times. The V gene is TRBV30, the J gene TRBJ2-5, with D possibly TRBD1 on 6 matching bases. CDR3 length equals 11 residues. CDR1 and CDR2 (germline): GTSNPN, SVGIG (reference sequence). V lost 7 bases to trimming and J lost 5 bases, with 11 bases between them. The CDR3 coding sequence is TGTGCCTACAGGGTTGTGGAGACCCAGTACTTC. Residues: CAYRVVETQYF. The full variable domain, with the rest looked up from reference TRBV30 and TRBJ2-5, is SQTIHQWPATLVQPVGSPLSLECTVEGTSNPNLYWYRQAAGRGLQLLFYSVGIGQISSEVPQNLSASRPQDRQFILSSKKLLLSDSGFYLCAYRVVETQYFGPGTRLLVL.

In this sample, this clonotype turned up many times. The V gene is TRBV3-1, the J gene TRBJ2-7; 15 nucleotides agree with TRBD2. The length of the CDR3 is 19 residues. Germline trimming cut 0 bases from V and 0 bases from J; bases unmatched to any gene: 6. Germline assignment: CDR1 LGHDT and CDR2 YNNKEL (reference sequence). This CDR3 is CASSQEAGTSGRSSYEQYF. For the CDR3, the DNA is TGTGCCAGCAGCCAAGAGGCCGGGACTAGCGGGAGGTCCTCCTACGAGCAGTACTTC.

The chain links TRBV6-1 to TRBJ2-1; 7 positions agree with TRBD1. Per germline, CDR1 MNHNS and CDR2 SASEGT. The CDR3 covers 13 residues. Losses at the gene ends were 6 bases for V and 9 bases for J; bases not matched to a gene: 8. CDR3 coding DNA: TGTGCCAGCAGGACAAAAGGGGGCCCTGAGCAGTTCTTC. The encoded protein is CASRTKGGPEQFF.

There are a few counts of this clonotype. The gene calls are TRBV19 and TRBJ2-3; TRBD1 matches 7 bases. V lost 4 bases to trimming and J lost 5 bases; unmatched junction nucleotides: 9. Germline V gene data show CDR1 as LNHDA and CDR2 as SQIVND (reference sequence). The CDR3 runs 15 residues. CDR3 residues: CASSNDRASGDTQYF. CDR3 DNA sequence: TGTGCCAGTAGTAACGACAGGGCGTCAGGAGATACGCAGTATTTT.

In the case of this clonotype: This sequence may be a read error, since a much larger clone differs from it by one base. CDR3 sequence: CASRRSGPRTDTQYF. The CDR3 DNA is TGTGCCAGCAGACGTTCGGGACCTAGGACAGATACGCAGTATTTT. The V call is TRBV6-2 or TRBV6-3, the J call TRBJ2-3; D is possibly TRBD1 or TRBD2 (5 bases each). The CDR3 runs 15 residues. CDR1 and CDR2 (germline): MNHEY, SVGEGT. Between the trimmed V and J ends, which lost 6 bases and 3 bases, there was a span of 16 bases.

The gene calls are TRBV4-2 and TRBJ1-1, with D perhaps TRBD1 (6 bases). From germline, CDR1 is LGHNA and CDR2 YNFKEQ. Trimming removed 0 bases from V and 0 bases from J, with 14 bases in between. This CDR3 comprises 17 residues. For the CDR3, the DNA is TGTGCCAGCAGCCAAGATATCAGGGGCCGGTTGAACACTGAAGCTTTCTTT. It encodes CASSQDIRGRLNTEAFF.

The CDR3 DNA follows: TGTGCCAGCAGCCGGGCGGGACTAGCGCGAAATGAGCAGTTCTTC. Residues: CASSRAGLARNEQFF. This chain links TRBV5-6 with TRBJ2-1; TRBD2 matches at 10 bases. After removal of 4 bases from V and 7 bases from J, the junction contained 8 bases not matched to a gene. This CDR3 contains 15 residues. Germline CDR1 SGHDT, CDR2 YYEEEE.

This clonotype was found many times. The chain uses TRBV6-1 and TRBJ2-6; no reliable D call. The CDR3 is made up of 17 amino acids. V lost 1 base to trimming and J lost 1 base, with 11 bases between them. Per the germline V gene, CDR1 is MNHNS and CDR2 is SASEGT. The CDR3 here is CASSEVGPLSGANVLTF. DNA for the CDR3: TGTGCCAGCAGTGAAGTAGGGCCCCTTTCTGGGGCCAACGTCCTGACTTTC.

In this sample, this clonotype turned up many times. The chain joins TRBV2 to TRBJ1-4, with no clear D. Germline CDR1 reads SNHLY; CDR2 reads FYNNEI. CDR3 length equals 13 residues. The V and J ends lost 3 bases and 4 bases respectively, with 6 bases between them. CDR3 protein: CASSDGLNEKLFF. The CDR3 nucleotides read TGTGCCAGCAGTGACGGACTTAATGAAAAACTGTTTTTT.

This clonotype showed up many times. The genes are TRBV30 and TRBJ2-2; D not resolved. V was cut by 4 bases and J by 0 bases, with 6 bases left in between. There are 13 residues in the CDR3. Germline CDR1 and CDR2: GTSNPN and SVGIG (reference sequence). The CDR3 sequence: CAWNPTNTGELFF. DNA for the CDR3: TGTGCCTGGAACCCCACGAACACCGGGGAGCTGTTTTTT. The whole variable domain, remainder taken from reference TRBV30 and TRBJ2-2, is SQTIHQWPATLVQPVGSPLSLECTVEGTSNPNLYWYRQAAGRGLQLLFYSVGIGQISSEVPQNLSASRPQDRQFILSSKKLLLSDSGFYLCAWNPTNTGELFFGEGSRLTVL.

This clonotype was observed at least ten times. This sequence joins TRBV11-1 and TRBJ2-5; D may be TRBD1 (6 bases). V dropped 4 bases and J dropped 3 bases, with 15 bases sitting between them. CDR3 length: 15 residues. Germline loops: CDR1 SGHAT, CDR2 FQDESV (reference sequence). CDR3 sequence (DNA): TGTGCCAGCAGCTCATTGACAGGTCCGGAAGAGACCCAGTACTTC. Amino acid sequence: CASSSLTGPEETQYF. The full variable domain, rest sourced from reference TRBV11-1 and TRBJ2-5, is EAEVAQSPRYKITEKSQAVAFWCDPISGHATLYWYRQILGQGPELLVQFQDESVVDDSQLPKDRFSAERLKGVDSTLKIQPAELGDSAMYLCASSSLTGPEETQYFGPGTRLLVL.

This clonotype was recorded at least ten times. The CDR3 bases are TGCAGTGCTAGAGAGGGGCTTTCACCCCTCCACTTT. Translation: CSAREGLSPLHF. The chain recombines TRBV20-1 with TRBJ1-6; maybe TRBD1 (5 bases). The CDR3 length is 12 residues. Germline loops: CDR1 DFQATT, CDR2 SNEGSKA (reference sequence). With 0 bases removed from V and 9 bases from J, the gap between germline ends came to 6 bases.